The clone carrying this T cell receptor beta chain was detected only a few times. The sample contains more than one DNA sequence encoding this CDR3. These data belong to a study of cytomegalovirus exposure and HLA in healthy donors. The trim removed 5 bases at V and 3 bases at J, leaving 1 base unmatched. The CDR3 extends over 12 amino acids. From germline, CDR1 is SEHNR and CDR2 FQNEAQ (reference sequence). Though nominally healthy at sampling, donors likely had unrecorded immune exposures. The study ran its PCR with 60 Vbeta and 13 Jbeta primers. Sequencing used immunoSEQ multiplex PCR; TCRdb keeps in-frame clones, though not all of them. The sample carries about 150,000 clones, 75% to 85% recorded once.

The sample was PBMCs. The chain has TRBV7-9 and TRBJ2-7; TRBD1 matches 7 bases. The TCR comes from a man aged 50-59 years in good health and CMV-seropositive. The DNA for the CDR3 is TGTGCCAGCAGCCCAGGGGGCTACGAGCAGTACTTC. Its translation: CASSPGGYEQYF.